The T cell receptor beta chain under discussion was sequenced for a study of patients and donors after allogeneic stem cell transplantation. The CDR3 length is 16 residues. The germline V gene encodes CDR1 LGHNA and CDR2 YSLEER. Trimming cost V 4 bases and J 1 base; bases outside gene matches: 8. TCRdb recomputed calls from the RT-PCR reads with MiXCR, one row per CDR3 protein. This table holds approximately 210,000 distinct CDR3 sequences, 35% to 50% found once. This receptor was obtained from a human donor who was either an allogeneic HSCT recipient or a stem cell or donor lymphocyte infusion donor (not recorded which). It is not recorded whose cells these are; they may come from a transplant donor. The chain links TRBV4-3 to TRBJ1-1, with 8 bases aligning to TRBD1. Sequencing input: blood, either unsorted or a sorted T cell fraction (not recorded which). CDR3 loop: CASSLSPGTGNTEAFF. The CDR3 DNA reads as TGCGCCAGCAGCCTAAGTCCCGGGACAGGGAACACTGAAGCTTTCTTT.